The rows below give T cell receptor beta chains drawn from one sample of a study of CD8+CD57+ T cells in acquired aplastic anemia. Each CDR3 protein is one row after TCRdb ran MiXCR on the reads. This sample has some 240,000 distinct CDR3 sequences, with roughly 35% found just once. Sequenced material: sorted CD4+, CD8+, or CD8+CD57+ T cells (not recorded which) from PBMCs. The receptors were gathered from a human donor in good health, serving as a control. The CDR3 runs from the conserved cysteine through the conserved F or W. A D gene is named only where the DNA matches it firmly. Size tells how often a clone was seen (once, few, many) or the class of an expanded clone, and some rows leave it out.

>TRBJ1-5|TRBV4-1|NA|TRBD1
CSSSQVDRGSNQPQHF
TGCTCCAGCAGCCAAGTCGACAGGGGGAGCAATCAGCCCCAGCATTTT
>TRBJ1-5|TRBV15|many|NA
CATSREAAGYSNQPQHF
TGTGCCACCAGCAGAGAAGCAGCAGGATATAGCAATCAGCCCCAGCATTTT
>TRBJ1-3|TRBV18|NA|NA
CASSRPGISGTIYF
TGTGCCAGCTCACGCCCAGGAATCAGCGGCACCATATATTTT
>TRBJ1-4|TRBV7-9|once|TRBD1
CASSRRDRVSEKLFF
TGTGCCAGCAGCCGAAGGGACAGGGTATCTGAAAAACTGTTTTTT
>TRBJ2-7|TRBV14|NA|NA
CASSQDPGREQYF
TGTGCCAGCAGCCAAGATCCAGGGCGGGAGCAGTACTTC
>TRBJ2-1|TRBV9|NA|TRBD1
CASVGTGSYNEQFF
TGTGCCTCCGTCGGGACAGGGTCCTACAATGAGCAGTTCTTC
>TRBJ2-5|TRBV20-1|many|TRBD2
CSAAIAGGGETQYF
TGCAGTGCCGCCATAGCGGGGGGCGGGGAGACCCAGTACTTC
>TRBJ2-7|TRBV19|NA|NA
CASSRAPSSVQYF
TGTGCCAGTAGTAGGGCCCCCTCGAGCGTGCAGTACTTC
>TRBJ2-7|TRBV7-2|many|TRBD2
CASSWTSGGSREQYF
TGTGCCAGCAGCTGGACTAGCGGGGGGTCCCGCGAGCAGTACTTC
>TRBJ1-5|TRBV28|NA|TRBD1
CASKQGGDQPQHF
TGTGCCTCGAAGCAGGGGGGGGATCAGCCCCAGCATTTT
>TRBJ2-7|TRBV7-6|many|TRBD2
CASSLGGLAGNYEQYF
TGTGCCAGCAGCTTGGGGGGACTAGCGGGAAACTACGAGCAGTACTTC
>TRBJ1-1|TRBV20-1|many|NA
CSARPLGTEAFF
TGCAGTGCTAGACCACTGGGGACTGAAGCTTTCTTT
>TRBJ1-4|TRBV5-1|NA|TRBD1
CASSYGQGVKGEKLFF
TGCGCCAGCAGCTACGGACAGGGAGTGAAAGGTGAAAAACTGTTTTTT
>TRBJ2-1|TRBV6-2/TRBV6-3|NA|TRBD2
CASSYTSGTSYNEQFF
TGTGCCAGCAGTTATACTAGCGGGACCTCCTACAATGAGCAGTTCTTC
>TRBJ1-1|TRBV5-1|many|NA
CASSLGGESTEAFF
TGCGCCAGCAGCTTGGGCGGGGAGAGCACTGAAGCTTTCTTT
>TRBJ1-1|TRBV18|few|NA
CASSPDAGTEAFF
TGTGCCAGCTCACCCGATGCGGGCACTGAAGCTTTCTTT
>TRBJ1-2|TRBV14|NA|NA
CASSQDSYGYTF
TGTGCCAGCAGCCAAGACTCCTATGGCTACACCTTC
>TRBJ2-2|TRBV15|NA|NA
CATSRPGLNTGELFF
TGTGCCACCAGCAGACCCGGACTGAACACCGGGGAGCTGTTTTTT
>TRBJ1-2|TRBV10-3|NA|NA
CAISGGRGAYGYTF
TGTGCCATCAGTGGGGGACGGGGGGCTTATGGCTACACCTTC
>TRBJ1-2|TRBV19|once|NA
CASTIGLRDGYTF
TGTGCCAGTACTATAGGGCTGCGGGATGGCTACACCTTC
>TRBJ1-3|TRBV25-1|once|TRBD1
CAGSESGQRARNTIYF
TGTGCCGGCAGTGAATCGGGACAGAGGGCGCGAAACACCATATATTTT
>TRBJ2-5|TRBV7-9|NA|TRBD1
CASSLGTGPWETQYF
TGTGCCAGCAGCTTAGGGACAGGGCCCTGGGAGACCCAGTACTTC
>TRBJ2-5|TRBV7-6|NA|NA
CASTLGGGETQYF
TGTGCCAGCACCTTAGGGGGTGGAGAGACCCAGTACTTC
>TRBJ1-2|TRBV6-1|many|NA
CASGRGKNGYTF
TGTGCCAGCGGGAGGGGGAAGAATGGCTACACCTTC
>TRBJ1-2|TRBV5-1|many|NA
CASSLGGNNYGYTF
TGCGCCAGCAGCTTGGGGGGAAACAACTATGGCTACACCTTC
>TRBJ1-5|TRBV20-1|few|NA
CSALTTGLNQPQHF
TGCAGTGCATTAACTACAGGGTTAAATCAGCCCCAGCATTTT
>TRBJ1-1|TRBV19|many|NA
CASSMGFGGVALNTEAFF
TGTGCCAGTAGTATGGGGTTTGGGGGGGTAGCATTGAACACTGAAGCTTTCTTT
>TRBJ2-7|TRBV6-1|few|NA
CASSRGREYEQYF
TGTGCCAGCAGCCGGGGACGAGAATACGAGCAGTACTTC